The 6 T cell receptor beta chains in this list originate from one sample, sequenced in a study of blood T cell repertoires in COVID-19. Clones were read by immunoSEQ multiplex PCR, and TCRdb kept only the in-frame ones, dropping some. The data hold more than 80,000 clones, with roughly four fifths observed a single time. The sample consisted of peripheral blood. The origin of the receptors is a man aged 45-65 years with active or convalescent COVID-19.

CDR3 sequence (DNA): TGTGCCAGCAGCCAAGATATGAACACTGAAGCTTTCTTT. Its protein is CASSQDMNTEAFF. The chain joins TRBV14 to TRBJ1-1; D gene uncertain. Germline V lookup: CDR1 SGHDN, CDR2 FVKESK. V dropped 0 bases and J dropped 0 bases, with 2 bases sitting between them. The CDR3 sequence is 13 residues long.

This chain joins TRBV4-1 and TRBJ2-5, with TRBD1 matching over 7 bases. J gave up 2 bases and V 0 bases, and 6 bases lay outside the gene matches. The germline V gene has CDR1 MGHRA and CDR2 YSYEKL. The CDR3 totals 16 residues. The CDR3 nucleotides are TGCGCCAGCAGCCAAGATAGGGACAGCCTTCAAGAGACCCAGTACTTC. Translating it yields CASSQDRDSLQETQYF.

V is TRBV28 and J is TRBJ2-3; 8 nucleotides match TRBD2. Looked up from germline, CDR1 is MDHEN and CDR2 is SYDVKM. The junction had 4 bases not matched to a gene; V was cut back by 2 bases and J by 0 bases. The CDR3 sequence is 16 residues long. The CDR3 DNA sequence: TGTGCCAGCAGTTTAGCGGGGGGTCGGAGCACAGATACGCAGTATTTT. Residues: CASSLAGGRSTDTQYF.

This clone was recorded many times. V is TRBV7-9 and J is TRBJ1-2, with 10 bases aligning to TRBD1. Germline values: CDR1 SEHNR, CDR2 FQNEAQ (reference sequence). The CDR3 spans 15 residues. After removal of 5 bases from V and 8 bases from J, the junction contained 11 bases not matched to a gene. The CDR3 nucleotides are TGTGCCAGCAGCCCAACTCCGGGACAGGGGAGCGGCTACACCTTC. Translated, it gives CASSPTPGQGSGYTF.

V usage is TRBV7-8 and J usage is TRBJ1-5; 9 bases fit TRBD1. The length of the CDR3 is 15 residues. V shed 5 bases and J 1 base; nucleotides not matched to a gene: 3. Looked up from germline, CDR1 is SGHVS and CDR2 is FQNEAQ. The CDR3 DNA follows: TGTGCCAGCAGCGCCGGACAGGGGAGCAATCAGCCCCAGCATTTT. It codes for CASSAGQGSNQPQHF.

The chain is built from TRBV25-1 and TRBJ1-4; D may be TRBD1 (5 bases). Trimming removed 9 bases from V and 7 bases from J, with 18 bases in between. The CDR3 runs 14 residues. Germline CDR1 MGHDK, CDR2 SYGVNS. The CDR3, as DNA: TGTGCCAGTACCCCGGGACTAAGAGGTGAAAAACTGTTTTTT. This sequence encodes CASTPGLRGEKLFF.